Listed here is a single T cell receptor (beta chain). This record belongs to a study of blood T cell repertoires in COVID-19. V gave up 0 bases and J gave up 4 bases; unmatched junction bases: 1. The CDR3 covers 14 residues. Germline V gives CDR1 SGHRS, CDR2 YFSETQ. In the authors' methods: By means of reference gene primer amplification, nucleated cell counts were estimated. The repertoire was sequenced with immunoSEQ multiplex PCR; TCRdb's copy has only in-frame clones and lacks some. The DNA was the basis for D and trimming; V, J and clone size are from that table. The sample gives 130,000 to 150,000 clones, over 80% of which show up once; about 3% is in the top ten.

The sequence was collected from a woman aged 40-49 years with active or convalescent COVID-19. Material for sequencing was peripheral blood. The rearrangement links TRBV5-1 to TRBJ1-3, with 7 bases identical to TRBD1. CDR3 nucleotide sequence: TGCGCCAGCAGCTTGGTACAGGGGGGAAACACCATATATTTT. It encodes CASSLVQGGNTIYF.